The 29 T cell receptor beta chains below were found in one sample sequenced in a study of cytomegalovirus exposure and HLA in healthy donors. The PCR made use of 60 Vbeta and 13 Jbeta primers. Assay: immunoSEQ multiplex PCR; the TCRdb copy retains only in-frame clones and omits some. The table lists about 150,000 clones, just under 85% of them singletons. The sample was PBMCs. These receptor sequences come from a girl aged 5-17 years in good health and CMV-seropositive.

This chain links TRBV30 with TRBJ1-1; D gene ambiguous. In germline, CDR1 is GTSNPN, CDR2 SVGIG (reference sequence). Trimming removed 3 bases from V and 1 base from J, with 15 bases in between. CDR3 size: 15 residues. CDR3 region: CAWSHAPEGNTEAFF. CDR3 nucleotides: TGTGCCTGGAGCCATGCCCCGGAGGGGAACACTGAAGCTTTCTTT.

CDR3 sequence (DNA): TGTGCCAGCAGAGCCGATCAGAGGCAGAATTCACCCCTCCACTTT. It translates to CASRADQRQNSPLHF. V gene TRBV6-4 combines with J gene TRBJ1-6; no firm D call. Trimming stripped 6 bases from V and 7 bases from J, with 16 bases between. The germline CDR1 and CDR2 sequences are MRHNA and SNTAGT. The CDR3 is 15 amino acids.

This rearrangement joins TRBV7-3 to TRBJ2-2, with a weak D call TRBD2 (7 bases). The CDR3 totals 17 residues. CDR1 SGHTA and CDR2 FQGTGA come from the germline V gene. Trimming removed 1 base at V and 2 bases at J, with 14 bases between. CDR3 protein: CASSLSSGGPNTGELFF. For the CDR3, the DNA is TGTGCCAGCAGCTTAAGTTCCGGGGGGCCTAACACCGGGGAGCTGTTTTTT.

This chain connects TRBV9 to TRBJ2-3; tentatively, D is TRBD1 (6 bases). CDR1 is SGDLS and CDR2 is YYNGEE in the germline V gene. V lost 4 bases to trimming and J lost 2 bases, with 11 bases between them. The CDR3 spans 14 residues. The chain's CDR3 is CASSPGQYTDTQYF. Here the CDR3 DNA reads TGTGCCAGCAGCCCCGGACAGTACACAGATACGCAGTATTTT.

The rearrangement joins TRBV27 to TRBJ1-2; TRBD1 agrees at 7 bases. The V gene end was trimmed by 8 bases and the J gene end by 6 bases; junction bases not matched to a gene: 9. This CDR3 comprises 13 residues. Looked up from germline, CDR1 is MNHEY and CDR2 is SMNVEV (reference sequence). The DNA of the CDR3 is TGTGCCAGCCGCCCTCACCAGGGGGATGGCTACACCTTC. Translated: CASRPHQGDGYTF.

About this clone itself: One end of the junction fails to match germline, which may point to a read error. J is TRBJ2-5 and V is TRBV7-3; 10 bases fit TRBD2. The germline V gene encodes CDR1 SGHTA and CDR2 FQGTGA. The CDR3 covers 16 residues. Here the CDR3 DNA reads TGTGCCAGCAGCTTAACGGGACATGGGACTAGCGAGACCCAGCACTTC. Translated, it gives CASSLTGHGTSETQHF. Supplemented by reference TRBV7-3 and TRBJ2-5, the full variable domain reads GAGVSQTPSNKVTEKGKYVELRCDPISGHTALYWYRQSLGQGPEFLIYFQGTGAADDSGLPNDRFFAVRPEGSVSTLKIQRTERGDSAVYLCASSLTGHGTSETQHFGPGTRLLVL.

This clone was recorded a few times. This chain joins TRBV5-6 and TRBJ2-7, with 8 positions matching TRBD1. The CDR3 extends over 14 amino acids. Germline-derived CDR1 and CDR2 are SGHDT and YYEEEE. V lost 4 bases to trimming and J lost 2 bases; unmatched junction nucleotides: 5. CDR3 in DNA: TGTGCCAGCAGCCCGGGGACAGGCCCCTACGAGCAGTACTTC. It is translated as CASSPGTGPYEQYF.

V usage is TRBV4-1 and J usage is TRBJ1-1; 8 bases match TRBD1. The CDR3 contains 18 residues. Germline values: CDR1 MGHRA, CDR2 YSYEKL. The ends lost 5 bases at V and 0 bases at J; junction bases unmatched: 14. In nucleotides, the CDR3 is TGCGCCAGCAGCTCACAGGGGGGGGCAGGCGACATGAACACTGAAGCTTTCTTT. Translating gives CASSSQGGAGDMNTEAFF.

The chain is built from TRBV19 and TRBJ1-2; a possible D gene is TRBD1 (6 bases). The CDR3 sequence is 13 residues long. Germline V gene lookup returns CDR1 LNHDA and CDR2 SQIVND (reference sequence). V shed 7 bases and J shed 6 bases, with 15 bases lying between them. CDR3 in amino acids: CASTSTGLDGYTF. CDR3 in DNA: TGTGCCAGTACCTCAACAGGGTTAGATGGCTACACCTTC.

This clone was recorded once. This sequence joins TRBV5-1 and TRBJ1-4; 7 bases are shared with TRBD1. J gave up 4 bases and V 4 bases, and 7 bases lay outside the gene matches. The germline CDR1 and CDR2 sequences are SGHRS and YFSETQ. The CDR3 runs to 15 residues. The CDR3 loop reads CASSRGTAYNEKLFF. CDR3 in DNA: TGCGCCAGCAGCAGGGGGACAGCGTATAATGAAAAACTGTTTTTT.

The chain combines TRBV4-1 with TRBJ2-5; TRBD1 aligns across 8 bases. Per germline, CDR1 MGHRA and CDR2 YSYEKL. This CDR3 spans 13 amino acids. With V trimmed by 4 bases and J by 10 bases, 8 bases remained unmatched. CDR3 coding DNA: TGCGCCAGCAGCCCGCTCCCGGACAGGGTCCAGTACTTC. Its protein product is CASSPLPDRVQYF.

Here the CDR3 DNA reads TGTGCCAGCTCACCTTCGACAGCCTCCTTAAACACTGAAGCTTTCTTT. This gives the protein CASSPSTASLNTEAFF. The chain employs TRBV18 and TRBJ1-1, with a weak D call TRBD1 (5 bases). V lost 3 bases and J 2 bases, leaving 16 bases between the germline ends. From germline, CDR1 is KGHSH and CDR2 LQKENI. The CDR3 spans 16 residues.

There are a few counts of this clone. The chain couples TRBV16 to TRBJ2-4; D is possibly TRBD2 (6 bases). Per germline, CDR1 KGHSY and CDR2 FQNENV. V was trimmed by 5 bases and J by 12 bases, leaving 23 bases between them. CDR3 length equals 15 residues. CDR3 nucleotides: TGTGCCAGCAGCTCCGCGGGACGAGGCATTAGAAGTCAGTACTTC. It encodes CASSSAGRGIRSQYF.

The rearrangement joins TRBV2 to TRBJ2-7; D may be TRBD1 (5 bases). This CDR3 is 13 amino acids long. Deletions cut 6 bases from V and 5 bases from J, with 14 bases between. Per germline, CDR1 SNHLY and CDR2 FYNNEI. CDR3 bases: TGTGCCAGCAGCCCCCGGTTAGGGGACGAGCAGTACTTC. This gives the protein CASSPRLGDEQYF.

CDR3 in amino acids: CASSLGGMNTEAFF. Written as DNA, the CDR3 is TGTGCCAGTAGTTTAGGAGGGATGAACACTGAAGCTTTCTTT. The chain employs TRBV19 and TRBJ1-1; no reliable D call. Germline CDR1 LNHDA, CDR2 SQIVND (reference sequence). The ends were cut back, 5 bases at V and 0 bases at J, with 10 bases in the middle. This CDR3 has 14 residues.

V usage is TRBV9 and J usage is TRBJ1-1; D call uncertain. The CDR3 covers 14 residues. V was trimmed by 2 bases and J by 1 base, leaving 9 bases between them. In germline, CDR1 is SGDLS, CDR2 YYNGEE. The CDR3 coding sequence is TGTGCCAGCAGCGTCGGAGGAGCGAACACTGAAGCTTTCTTT. It yields the protein CASSVGGANTEAFF.

V gene TRBV6-5 combines with J gene TRBJ2-7; TRBD2 aligns across 10 bases. The CDR3 contains 16 residues. Germline loops: CDR1 MNHEY, CDR2 SVGAGI. The V and J ends lost 2 bases and 2 bases, in that order; junction bases with no gene match: 6. The chain's CDR3 is CASSYAQRGGTYEQYF. CDR3 in DNA: TGTGCCAGCAGTTACGCACAGCGGGGGGGTACCTACGAGCAGTACTTC.

The chain joins TRBV21-1 to TRBJ1-2; TRBD1 is taken as the D call from the table, unchecked against the DNA. TRBV21-1 is shown as a pseudogene. The CDR3 has 16 amino acids. CDR3 protein: CASSKPSEQGNYGYTF. The CDR3, as DNA: TGTGCCAGCAGCAAACCCTCTGAACAGGGGAACTATGGCTACACCTTC.

V gene TRBV6-6 combines with J gene TRBJ2-7; the match to TRBD2 covers 11 bases. V lost 3 bases to trimming and J lost 3 bases; unmatched junction nucleotides: 7. The CDR3 consists of 16 residues. Germline V gene lookup returns CDR1 MNHNY and CDR2 SVGAGI (reference sequence). Here the CDR3 reads CASSYDFGTSGYEQYF. Written as DNA, the CDR3 is TGTGCCAGCAGTTATGACTTCGGGACTAGCGGCTACGAGCAGTACTTC.

This clone has more than one count but fewer than ten. V usage is TRBV6-1 and J usage is TRBJ2-7, with 9 nucleotides matching TRBD2. Germline assignment: CDR1 MNHNS and CDR2 SASEGT. V dropped 4 bases and J dropped 1; count of bases not matched to a gene: 5. The CDR3 loop spans 15 amino acids. The CDR3 loop is CASSAPSGVSYEQYF. CDR3 bases: TGTGCCAGCAGTGCCCCTAGCGGGGTATCCTACGAGCAGTACTTC.

The rearrangement links TRBV7-9 to TRBJ2-7; TRBD1 matches at 7 bases. CDR1 and CDR2 (germline): SEHNR, FQNEAQ (reference sequence). The CDR3 is 16 residues long. The V gene end was trimmed by 5 bases and the J gene end by 2 bases; junction bases not matched to a gene: 12. This chain's CDR3 is CASSSQTGPIAYEQYF. The DNA for the CDR3 is TGTGCCAGCAGCAGCCAGACAGGGCCAATTGCCTACGAGCAGTACTTC.

The count of this clone is one. The junction departs from the called germline gene at one end, perhaps through a read error. The chain couples TRBV19 to TRBJ1-6; D is ambiguous. The CDR3 covers 13 residues. The V gene's germline CDR1 is LNHDA and CDR2 SQIVND (reference sequence). CDR3 DNA sequence: TGTGCCAGTAGTCTAGACTTCGGGGCACCCCTCCACTTT. Protein product: CASSLDFGAPLHF. Together with reference TRBV19 and TRBJ1-6, the CDR3 gives the full variable domain: DGGITQSPKYLFRKEGQNVTLSCEQNLNHDAMYWYRQDPGQGLRLIYYSQIVNDFQKGDIAEGYSVSREKKESFPLTVTSAQKNPTAFYLCASSLDFGAPLHFGNGTRLTVT.

This clone was recorded a few times. V gene TRBV6-5 combines with J gene TRBJ1-4; D is unclear. Germline CDR1 and CDR2: MNHEY and SVGAGI. The V end was cut by 4 bases, the J end by 8 bases, with 14 bases between. This CDR3 comprises 14 residues. The chain's CDR3 is CASSFRVAREKLFF. DNA for the CDR3: TGTGCCAGCAGTTTCCGGGTTGCCCGGGAAAAACTGTTTTTT.

CDR3 bases: TGTGCCAGTAGTATAACTCCTTCTAGCACAGATACGCAGTATTTT. Translation gives CASSITPSSTDTQYF. V usage is TRBV19 and J usage is TRBJ2-3; D uncertain. The CDR3 runs to 15 residues. Per the germline V gene, CDR1 is LNHDA and CDR2 is SQIVND (reference sequence). Trimming stripped 2 bases from V and 0 bases from J, with 9 bases between.

This clone was counted a few times. The chain links TRBV11-3 to TRBJ2-3, with 11 bases fitting TRBD2. This CDR3 region has 16 residues. Germline CDR1 reads SGHNT; CDR2 reads YENEEA. The ends lost 4 bases at V and 0 bases at J; junction bases unmatched: 3. The DNA for the CDR3 is TGTGCCAGCAGCTACAGACTAGCGGGGAGCACAGATACGCAGTATTTT. Protein sequence: CASSYRLAGSTDTQYF.

V and J are TRBV13 and TRBJ2-7; D call uncertain. CDR1 and CDR2 from the germline V gene are PRHDT and FYEKMQ (reference sequence). The length of the CDR3 is 12 residues. V gave up 11 bases and J gave up 5 bases, with 16 bases separating them. The CDR3 sequence: CAFYMALNEQYF. The CDR3 coding sequence is TGTGCCTTTTACATGGCTCTCAACGAGCAGTACTTC.

This clone came up once. V gene TRBV7-3 combines with J gene TRBJ2-7; 13 bases align to TRBD2. The CDR3 extends over 14 amino acids. Germline CDR1 is SGHTA and CDR2 is FQGTGA. The V gene end was trimmed by 4 bases and the J gene end by 7 bases; junction bases not matched to a gene: 4. CDR3 loop: CASSSGTSGVEQYF. CDR3 in DNA: TGTGCCAGCAGCTCGGGGACTAGCGGGGTTGAGCAGTACTTC.

The chain carries TRBV7-3 and TRBJ2-7, with D perhaps matching TRBD2 (6 bases). Per the germline V gene, CDR1 is SGHTA and CDR2 is FQGTGA. The CDR3 is 13 residues long. Trimming pared 4 bases from V and 2 bases from J, leaving 9 bases between. The CDR3 nucleotides read TGTGCCAGCAGCTCCGGGGGAACCTACGAGCAGTACTTC. Amino acids: CASSSGGTYEQYF.

The chain carries TRBV9 and TRBJ2-5, with 12 nucleotides matching TRBD2. From germline, CDR1 is SGDLS and CDR2 YYNGEE. The J segment lost 0 bases and the V segment lost 4 bases, leaving 10 bases of the junction unmatched. This CDR3 has 18 residues. In DNA, the CDR3 is TGTGCCAGCAGCTCCTGGACTAGCGGGGAGGTGGACCAAGAGACCCAGTACTTC. It translates to CASSSWTSGEVDQETQYF.